Below, one TCR beta chain is given with its context. The CDR3 extends over 12 amino acids. Trimming cost V 0 bases and J 5 bases, with 5 bases left between them. In germline, CDR1 is SGHVS, CDR2 FQNEAQ. The data derive from a study of beta chain features in type 1 diabetes. Expressed TCRB transcripts were sequenced after all isolated RNA was converted to cDNA. The repertoire was sequenced with immunoSEQ multiplex PCR; TCRdb's copy has only in-frame clones and lacks some. The table includes 200,000 to 250,000 clones, approximately 11% detected once. The sequencing sample was made of central memory CD4+ T cells from blood. The source of this sequence is a man between 18 and 35 years old in good health. V usage is TRBV7-8 and J usage is TRBJ2-7; D call uncertain. CDR3 DNA sequence: TGTGCCAGCAGCTTAGCCGCCCACGAGCAGTACTTC. This gives the protein CASSLAAHEQYF. Using reference TRBV7-8 and TRBJ2-7 for the parts outside the CDR3, the full variable domain is GAGVSQSPRYKVAKRGQDVALRCDPISGHVSLFWYQQALGQGPEFLTYFQNEAQLDKSGLPSDRFFAERPEGSVSTLKIQRTQQEDSAVYLCASSLAAHEQYFGPGTRLTVT.